These T cell receptor beta chains were read from a single sample in a study of T-cell reconstitution after alpha-beta-depleted transplantation in children. MiXCR, applied by TCRdb to the PCR reads, yields one record per CDR3 protein. The table includes roughly 590,000 distinct CDR3 sequences, roughly 15% detected once. This material consisted of PBMCs from the stem cell graft donor, taken from the stem cell graft. These TCRs come from a human donor who donated a stem cell graft to a child with acute myeloid leukemia. The conserved cysteine and the conserved F or W are not part of the CDR3 here. The order of the fields is V gene, clone size, CDR3 protein. A row's size may be missing; if present it is once, few, many or a size class.

v_gene: TRBV7-2
abundance: many
CDR3aa: ASSLDQTEAF

v_gene: TRBV7-2
abundance: .
CDR3aa: ASSPTGGLRQPQH

v_gene: TRBV12-3/TRBV12-4
abundance: many
CDR3aa: ASSFKPSSYEQY

v_gene: TRBV30
abundance: .
CDR3aa: AWRLRGASNQPQH

v_gene: TRBV7-9
abundance: .
CDR3aa: ASSLGGRLQETQY

v_gene: TRBV7-6
abundance: many
CDR3aa: ASSLAGGESTDTQY

v_gene: TRBV20-1
abundance: many
CDR3aa: SARQDTGELF

v_gene: TRBV4-3
abundance: many
CDR3aa: ASSHPTGEDEKLF

v_gene: TRBV6-2/TRBV6-3
abundance: .
CDR3aa: ASTLSGEVYEQY

v_gene: TRBV7-2
abundance: many
CDR3aa: ASSLVAAYGYT

v_gene: TRBV12-3/TRBV12-4
abundance: few
CDR3aa: ASSLRESLMNTEAF

v_gene: TRBV7-9
abundance: few
CDR3aa: ASSLALERTQY

v_gene: TRBV15
abundance: few
CDR3aa: ATSRDRSLVGYNEQF

v_gene: TRBV15
abundance: many
CDR3aa: ATSRLATGELF

v_gene: TRBV10-3
abundance: many
CDR3aa: AITSVPGQGATGNTIY

v_gene: TRBV12-3/TRBV12-4
abundance: few
CDR3aa: ASSRGDRRSNEQF

v_gene: TRBV12-3/TRBV12-4
abundance: many
CDR3aa: ASSPTGGPYNEQF

v_gene: TRBV10-3
abundance: few
CDR3aa: AISGTGRMGGYT

v_gene: TRBV7-2
abundance: .
CDR3aa: ASSFAGTLKETQC

v_gene: TRBV7-9
abundance: .
CDR3aa: ASGDAGETQY

v_gene: TRBV29-1
abundance: many
CDR3aa: SVGQDSYNEQF

v_gene: TRBV6-5
abundance: many
CDR3aa: ASSSRDRGQETQY

v_gene: TRBV12-3/TRBV12-4
abundance: .
CDR3aa: ASSSESSPGQGVAGELF

v_gene: TRBV29-1
abundance: many
CDR3aa: SALVGNQPQH

v_gene: TRBV21-1
abundance: once
CDR3aa: ASSKPLGVVVNTEAF

v_gene: TRBV20-1
abundance: .
CDR3aa: CAREFYRGPGQETQY

v_gene: TRBV12-5
abundance: .
CDR3aa: ASGTGGQGYT

v_gene: TRBV7-2
abundance: .
CDR3aa: ASSSTGGLGNEQF

v_gene: TRBV2
abundance: .
CDR3aa: ASTRTGDAYEQY

v_gene: TRBV13
abundance: .
CDR3aa: ASSSGLAGGPSDTQY

v_gene: TRBV7-2
abundance: .
CDR3aa: ASSREVSYNSPLH